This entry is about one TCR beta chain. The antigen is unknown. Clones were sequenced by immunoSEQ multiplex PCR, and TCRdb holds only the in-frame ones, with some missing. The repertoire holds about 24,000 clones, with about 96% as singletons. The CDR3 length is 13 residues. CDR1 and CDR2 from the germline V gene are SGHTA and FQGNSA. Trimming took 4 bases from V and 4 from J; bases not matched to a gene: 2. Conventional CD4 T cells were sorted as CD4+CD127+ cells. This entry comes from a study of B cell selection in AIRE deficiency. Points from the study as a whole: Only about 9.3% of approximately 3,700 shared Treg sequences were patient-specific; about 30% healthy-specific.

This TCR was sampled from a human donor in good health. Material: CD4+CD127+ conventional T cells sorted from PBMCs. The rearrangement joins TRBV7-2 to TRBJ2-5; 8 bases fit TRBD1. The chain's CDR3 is CASSSDRGETQYF. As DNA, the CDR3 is TGTGCCAGCAGCTCCGACAGGGGAGAGACCCAGTACTTC.